The subject of this entry is one TCR beta chain. The antigen is undetermined. Unique molecular identifiers were incorporated when the TCRbeta library was constructed. TCRdb reprocessed the PCR reads via MiXCR and lists one record per CDR3 protein. The table shows approximately 120,000 distinct CDR3 sequences, with about a tenth occurring only once. These data are taken from a study of T-cell reconstitution after alpha-beta-depleted transplantation in children. Study-wide points: Several hundred expanded graft clones reportedly supplied alpha-beta T cells about two months after transplant. Among T cells one year after transplant, newly produced cells accounted for most counts and diversity. Day-60 TCRbeta diversity that was high in some patients was derived from surviving recipient T cells and thymic progenitors.

This CDR3 has 13 amino acids. Trimming took off 5 bases at V and 4 bases at J, with 13 bases between the two ends. CDR1 is DFQATT and CDR2 is SNEGSKA in the germline V gene (reference sequence). The TCR sequence derives from a girl younger than two who had a stem cell transplant for combined immunodeficiency, so the T cells may come from the graft donor. The chain recombines TRBV20-1 with TRBJ2-3; D ambiguous. Sequenced material: PBMCs, mostly from graft donor cells, taken 180 days after TCRalphabeta/CD19-depleted stem cell transplant. The CDR3 is CSALRPGPDTQYF. CDR3 nucleotides: TGCAGTGCTCTTCGACCCGGTCCAGATACGCAGTATTTT.